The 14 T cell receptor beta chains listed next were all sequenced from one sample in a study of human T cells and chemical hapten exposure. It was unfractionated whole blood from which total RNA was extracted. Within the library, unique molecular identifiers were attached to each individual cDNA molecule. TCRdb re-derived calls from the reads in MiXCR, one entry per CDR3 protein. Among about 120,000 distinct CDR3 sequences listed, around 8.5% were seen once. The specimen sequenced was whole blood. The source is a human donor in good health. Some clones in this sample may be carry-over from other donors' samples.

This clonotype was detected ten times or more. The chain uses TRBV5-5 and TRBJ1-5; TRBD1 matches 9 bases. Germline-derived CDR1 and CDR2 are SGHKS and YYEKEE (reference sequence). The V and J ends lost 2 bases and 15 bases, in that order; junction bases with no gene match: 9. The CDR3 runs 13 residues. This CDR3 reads CASSLIGDRVVHF. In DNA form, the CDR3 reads TGTGCCAGCAGCTTAATTGGGGACAGGGTTGTGCATTTT.

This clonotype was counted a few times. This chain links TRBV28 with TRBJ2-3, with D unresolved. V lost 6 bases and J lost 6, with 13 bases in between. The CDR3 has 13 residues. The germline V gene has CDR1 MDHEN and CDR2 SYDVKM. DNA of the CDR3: TGTGCCAGCAGCATAAATGTAGGGGATACGCAGTATTTT. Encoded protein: CASSINVGDTQYF. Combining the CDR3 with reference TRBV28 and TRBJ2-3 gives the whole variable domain DVKVTQSSRYLVKRTGEKVFLECVQDMDHENMFWYRQDPGLGLRLIYFSYDVKMKEKGDIPEGYSVSREKKERFSLILESASTNQTSMYLCASSINVGDTQYFGPGTRLTVL.

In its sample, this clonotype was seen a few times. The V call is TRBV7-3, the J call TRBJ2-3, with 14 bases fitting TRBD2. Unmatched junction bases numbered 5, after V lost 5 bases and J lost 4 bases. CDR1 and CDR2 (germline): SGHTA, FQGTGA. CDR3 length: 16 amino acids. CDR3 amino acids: CASSRGLAGAADTQYF. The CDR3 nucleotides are TGTGCCAGCAGCCGGGGACTAGCGGGGGCGGCAGATACGCAGTATTTT.

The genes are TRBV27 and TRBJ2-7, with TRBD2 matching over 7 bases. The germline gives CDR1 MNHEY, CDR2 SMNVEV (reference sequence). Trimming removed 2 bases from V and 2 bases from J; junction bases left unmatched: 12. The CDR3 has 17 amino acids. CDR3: CASSLSPSLTSAYEQYF. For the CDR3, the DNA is TGTGCCAGCAGTTTAAGCCCATCCCTAACTAGCGCCTACGAGCAGTACTTC.

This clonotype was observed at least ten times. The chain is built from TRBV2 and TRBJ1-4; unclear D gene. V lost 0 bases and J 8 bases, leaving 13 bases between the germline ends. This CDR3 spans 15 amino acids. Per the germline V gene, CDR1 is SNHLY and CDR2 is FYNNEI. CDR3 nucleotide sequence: TGTGCCAGCAGTGAAGCCAGAGGGTTTGGGGAAAAACTGTTTTTT. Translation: CASSEARGFGEKLFF.

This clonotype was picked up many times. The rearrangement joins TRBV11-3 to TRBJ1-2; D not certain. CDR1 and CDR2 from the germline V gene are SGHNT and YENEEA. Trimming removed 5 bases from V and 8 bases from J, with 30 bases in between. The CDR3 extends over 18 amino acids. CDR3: CASSTVTLTLSPMVGYTF. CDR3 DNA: TGTGCCAGCAGCACCGTAACCCTCACCTTATCACCTATGGTCGGCTACACCTTC.

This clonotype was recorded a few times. As DNA, the CDR3 is TGTGCCAGCAGTCACCCACCGGGACCTAACACAGATACGCAGTATTTT. This codes for CASSHPPGPNTDTQYF. V is TRBV3-1 and J is TRBJ2-3; D may match TRBD1 or TRBD2 (5 bases each). Germline CDR1 is LGHDT and CDR2 is YNNKEL (reference sequence). The CDR3 extends over 16 amino acids. V lost 6 bases and J 2 bases, leaving 18 bases between the germline ends.

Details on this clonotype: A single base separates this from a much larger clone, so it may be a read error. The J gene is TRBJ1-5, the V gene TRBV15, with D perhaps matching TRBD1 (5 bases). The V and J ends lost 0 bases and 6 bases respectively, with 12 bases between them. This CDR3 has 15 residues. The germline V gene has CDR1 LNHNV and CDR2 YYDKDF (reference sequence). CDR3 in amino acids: CATSRDLGDLQPQHF. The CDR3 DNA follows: TGTGCCACCAGCAGAGATTTAGGGGACCTTCAGCCCCAGCATTTT.

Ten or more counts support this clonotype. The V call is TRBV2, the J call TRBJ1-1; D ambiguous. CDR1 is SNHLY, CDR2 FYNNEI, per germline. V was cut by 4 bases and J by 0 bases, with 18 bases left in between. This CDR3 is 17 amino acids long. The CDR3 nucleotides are TGTGCCAGCAGTGGAGCGGGTGGCAAGGATATGAACACTGAAGCTTTCTTT. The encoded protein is CASSGAGGKDMNTEAFF.

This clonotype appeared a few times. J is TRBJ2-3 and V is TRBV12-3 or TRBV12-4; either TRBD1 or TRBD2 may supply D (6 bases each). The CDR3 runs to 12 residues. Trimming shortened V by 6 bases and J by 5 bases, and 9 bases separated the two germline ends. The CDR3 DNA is TGTGCCAGCAGAGGGGGGAGAGATACGCAGTATTTT. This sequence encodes CASRGGRDTQYF.

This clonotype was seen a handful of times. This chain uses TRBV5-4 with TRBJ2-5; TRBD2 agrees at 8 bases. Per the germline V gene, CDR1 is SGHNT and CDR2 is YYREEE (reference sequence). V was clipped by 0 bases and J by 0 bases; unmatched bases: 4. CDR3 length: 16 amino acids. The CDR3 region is CASSLVRGGNQETQYF. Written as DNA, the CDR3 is TGTGCCAGCAGCTTGGTACGCGGGGGGAACCAAGAGACCCAGTACTTC.

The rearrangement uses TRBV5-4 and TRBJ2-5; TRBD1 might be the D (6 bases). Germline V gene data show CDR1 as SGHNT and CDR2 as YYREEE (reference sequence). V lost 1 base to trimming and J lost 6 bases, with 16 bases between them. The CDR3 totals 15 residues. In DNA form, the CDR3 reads TGTGCCAGCAGCTTGTCGCGGACAGCCGAGCAGACCCAGTACTTC. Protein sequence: CASSLSRTAEQTQYF.

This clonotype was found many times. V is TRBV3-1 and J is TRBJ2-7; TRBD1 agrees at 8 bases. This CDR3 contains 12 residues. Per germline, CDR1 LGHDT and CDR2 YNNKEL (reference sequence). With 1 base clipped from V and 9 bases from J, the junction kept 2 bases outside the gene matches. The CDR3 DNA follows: TGTGCCAGCAGCCAAGCCGACAGGGGGCAGTACTTC. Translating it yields CASSQADRGQYF.

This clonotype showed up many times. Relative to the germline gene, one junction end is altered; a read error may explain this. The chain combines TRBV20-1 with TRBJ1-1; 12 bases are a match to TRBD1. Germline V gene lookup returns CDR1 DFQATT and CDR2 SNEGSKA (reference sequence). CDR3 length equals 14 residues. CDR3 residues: CSVGTGGRNTEASF. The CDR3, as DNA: TGCAGCGTTGGGACAGGGGGCAGAAACACTGAAGCTTCCTTT.